One T cell receptor beta chain is described in this entry. The antigen remains undetermined. The data derive from a study of T-cell reconstitution after alpha-beta-depleted transplantation in children. Preparation of the TCRbeta library involved a method that used unique molecular identifiers. TCRdb processed the PCR reads anew with MiXCR; each CDR3 protein has one entry. The sample has some 310,000 distinct CDR3 sequences, 23% seen once. Study-level points and caveats: Several patients had high TCRbeta diversity at day 60; it came from surviving recipient T cells and thymic progenitors.

Germline CDR1 and CDR2: MGHRA and YSYEKL. V gave up 1 base and J gave up 3 bases, with 19 bases separating them. The CDR3 is 17 amino acids. The material was PBMCs, mostly from graft donor cells, obtained 180 days after TCRalphabeta/CD19-depleted stem cell transplant. This sequence was found in a male patient between 5 and 17 years old who had a stem cell transplant for acute lymphoblastic leukemia, so the T cells may come from the graft donor. The J gene is TRBJ2-7, the V gene TRBV4-1, with D maybe TRBD2 (7 bases). The CDR3 bases are TGCGCCAGCAGCCAAGGGGTGCTCGTGGGAGGGGGCTACGAGCAGTACTTC. Translation gives CASSQGVLVGGGYEQYF.